Sequencing of this T cell receptor (beta chain) was carried out in a study of vaccination effects on CD4 cells after COVID-19. Notes on this clone: Its antigen is unidentified.

Sequencing followed a ViraFEST assay step that expanded antigen-specific CD4+ T cells with viral peptide pools. Culture proceeded for about ten days, and CD4+ T cells were then isolated. Two-dose BNT162b2 or mRNA-1273 vaccination was given to participants. Previously uninfected by SARS-CoV-2, the vaccine recipients also showed negative nucleocapsid antibodies. The germline V gene has CDR1 SGHTA and CDR2 FQGNSA. This CDR3 comprises 13 residues. The V gene lost 5 bases and the J gene lost 2 bases, with 9 bases spanning the gap. Clones were sequenced by immunoSEQ multiplex PCR, and TCRdb holds only the in-frame ones, with some missing. The sample has about 25,000 clones; roughly three quarters are singletons.

Sequences were derived from CD4+ T cells from PBMCs cultured with SARS-CoV-2 spike peptides, sampled after COVID-19 vaccination. The TCR sequence derives from a human donor who received a COVID-19 vaccine. The genes are TRBV7-2 and TRBJ1-2; no definite D call. This CDR3 reads CASSPDANYGYTF. The CDR3 DNA is TGTGCCAGCAGCCCTGATGCCAACTATGGCTACACCTTC.